One T cell receptor beta chain is described in this entry. The sample comes from a study of brain T cells in children with intractable seizures. Libraries were prepared by immunoSEQ multiplex PCR; TCRdb keeps only in-frame clonotypes and omits some of them. The data show 300,000 to 400,000 clones, with over 90% seen just once and about 5.8% held by the top ten. With 3 bases removed from V and 9 bases from J, the gap between germline ends came to 18 bases. Looked up from germline, CDR1 is LNHDA and CDR2 is SQIVND (reference sequence). The length of the CDR3 is 15 residues. Time point indicated: blood from clinic visit 5 months post-surgery; TSC patient then seizure free. The sequenced cases were selected for having the highest brain T cell transcript signatures.

The TCR sequence derives from a boy younger than two with tuberous sclerosis and intractable seizures. This material consisted of peripheral blood, taken 5 to 6 months after surgery. The V call is TRBV19, the J call TRBJ2-1; D is unclear. The CDR3 sequence is CASSIFALGYFEQFF. CDR3 DNA sequence: TGTGCCAGTAGTATTTTCGCGCTGGGGTATTTTGAGCAGTTCTTC.